Listed here is a single T cell receptor beta chain. The antigen remains undetermined. This record belongs to a study of cytomegalovirus exposure and HLA in healthy donors. Findings of the study overall: There were some public TCRs occurring in many donors, but most TCR sequences were rare. Immune exposure information available was restricted to CMV serostatus.

Both 60 Vbeta primers and 13 Jbeta primers went into the PCR. Sequencing was performed with immunoSEQ multiplex PCR; in TCRdb, only in-frame clones are kept and a portion is missing. Among 150,000 to 200,000 clones listed, approximately 72% were seen once. Trimming pared 8 bases from V and 7 bases from J, leaving 11 bases between. CDR3 length: 11 amino acids. The TCR was taken from a human donor in good health. The V call is TRBV23-1, the J call TRBJ1-1, with a possible D match to TRBD1 (6 bases). TRBV23-1 is identified as an open reading frame with a role that is uncertain. The sample was PBMCs. The CDR3 spells CASGSQGEAFF. As DNA, the CDR3 is TGCGCCAGCGGCTCACAGGGTGAAGCTTTCTTT.